A single sample is the source of the 31 T cell receptor beta chains below, sequenced in a study of blood T cell repertoires in COVID-19. TCRdb's table, derived via immunoSEQ multiplex PCR, lists solely in-frame clones and lacks some. Here the sample spans hundreds of thousands of clones, roughly 87% being singletons. The sample taken for sequencing was PBMCs or T cells enriched from blood (not recorded which). These receptors came from a woman in her thirties or forties who had recovered from COVID-19.

This chain connects TRBV5-3 to TRBJ1-3; tentative D call: TRBD1 (5 bases). TRBV5-3 is sorted into the ORF group, with uncertain function. Trimming took 2 bases from V and 0 from J, leaving 21 bases between them. The CDR3 is 19 amino acids. CDR3 sequence: CARSFYRSLLGRSGNTIYF. DNA of the CDR3: TGTGCCAGAAGCTTTTACAGATCCCTGTTGGGGCGCTCTGGAAACACCATATATTTT.

J is TRBJ2-7 and V is TRBV18; TRBD2 is a possible D gene (6 bases). V was clipped by 2 bases and J by 7 bases, with 15 bases between them. The germline V gene encodes CDR1 KGHSH and CDR2 LQKENI. CDR3 length: 14 amino acids. The CDR3 coding sequence is TGTGCCAGCTCACCAGAGGCGGTCCGGGGGGAGCAGTACTTC. Translating gives CASSPEAVRGEQYF.

The chain recombines TRBV7-2 with TRBJ1-2, with TRBD1 matching 9 bases. The CDR3 consists of 14 residues. CDR1 is SGHTA, CDR2 FQGNSA, per germline. Trimming cost V 5 bases and J 2 bases; bases outside gene matches: 3. CDR3 loop: CASSPDRGNYGYTF. CDR3 coding DNA: TGTGCCAGCAGCCCGGACAGGGGAAACTATGGCTACACCTTC.

A few counts support this clone. The V gene is TRBV6-2 or TRBV6-3, the J gene TRBJ1-5, with D perhaps TRBD1 (5 bases). This CDR3 comprises 15 residues. In germline, CDR1 is MNHEY, CDR2 SVGEGT. Trimming took 6 bases from V and 6 from J, leaving 18 bases between them. CDR3: CASSPPYGASQPQHF. As DNA, the CDR3 is TGTGCCAGCAGCCCTCCATATGGGGCGTCTCAGCCCCAGCATTTT.

Only one count was recorded for this clone. The J gene is TRBJ1-2, the V gene TRBV7-2; a possible D gene is TRBD1 (5 bases). CDR3 length: 14 amino acids. V was trimmed by 5 bases and J by 4 bases, leaving 14 bases between them. CDR1 and CDR2 (germline): SGHTA, FQGNSA. The chain's CDR3 is CASSKSGSGYGYTF. CDR3 DNA: TGTGCCAGCAGCAAATCAGGGTCGGGCTATGGCTACACCTTC.

Concerning this clone itself: Other DNA sequences in the sample encode the same CDR3. The CDR3 protein is CASSSTGTGELFF. The DNA for the CDR3 is TGTGCCAGCAGTTCAACAGGGACCGGGGAGCTGTTTTTT. The genes are TRBV28 and TRBJ2-2; D may be TRBD1 (6 bases). Trimming pared 4 bases from V and 5 bases from J, leaving 8 bases between. In germline, CDR1 is MDHEN, CDR2 SYDVKM. The CDR3 covers 13 residues.

The V and J genes are TRBV29-1 and TRBJ2-2; D might be TRBD1 (5 bases). The V end lost 7 bases, the J end lost 1 base, and 10 bases lay between the germline ends. Looked up from germline, CDR1 is SQVTM and CDR2 is ANQGSEA. This CDR3 region has 13 residues. The CDR3 sequence: CSDSDRNTGELFF. The CDR3 DNA sequence: TGCAGCGACTCAGACAGGAACACCGGGGAGCTGTTTTTT.

The table lists this clone with a few counts. This chain joins TRBV5-6 and TRBJ2-7; D call uncertain. The germline V gene encodes CDR1 SGHDT and CDR2 YYEEEE. Trimming stripped 0 bases from V and 1 base from J, with 5 bases between. This CDR3 is built from 13 residues. CDR3 protein: CASSLVASYEQYF. The CDR3 DNA is TGTGCCAGCAGCTTGGTCGCGTCCTACGAGCAGTACTTC.

Regarding this clone: Other DNA variants within this sample encode the same CDR3. The genes are TRBV7-3 and TRBJ2-1; D is unclear. V lost 2 bases and J 3 bases, leaving 5 bases between the germline ends. Per germline, CDR1 SGHTA and CDR2 FQGTGA. The CDR3 covers 13 residues. In DNA form, the CDR3 reads TGTGCCAGCAGCTTATCAGACTACAATGAGCAGTTCTTC. Encoded protein: CASSLSDYNEQFF.

Note on this clone: One end of the junction fails to match germline, which may point to a read error. The chain carries TRBV11-3 and TRBJ1-1, with D possibly matching TRBD1 (6 bases). Per germline, CDR1 SGHNT and CDR2 YENEEA. CDR3 length: 14 amino acids. In nucleotides, the CDR3 is TGTGCCAGCAGCACTACAGGGACGAACGCTGAAGCTTTCTTT. As protein: CASSTTGTNAEAFF.

V usage is TRBV15 and J usage is TRBJ1-6, with D possibly being TRBD1 (5 bases). The CDR3 loop spans 16 amino acids. V was shortened by 0 bases and J by 13 bases, with 19 bases between the two germline ends. Germline lookup yields CDR1 LNHNV and CDR2 YYDKDF (reference sequence). Written as DNA, the CDR3 is TGTGCCACCAGCAGAGACCGACAGACAGAATTCACCCCCCTCCACTTT. It codes for CATSRDRQTEFTPLHF.

The CDR3 coding sequence is TGTGCCAGCAGCCATACTAGCGGAGGGGACGAGCAGTACTTC. Translation gives CASSHTSGGDEQYF. The genes are TRBV11-2 and TRBJ2-7; 8 positions match TRBD2. V dropped 5 bases and J dropped 5; count of bases not matched to a gene: 8. The CDR3 sequence is 14 residues long. From germline, CDR1 is SGHAT and CDR2 FQNNGV.

This clone was found a few times. This sequence joins TRBV5-6 and TRBJ2-5; the D gene is possibly TRBD1 (5 bases). The CDR3 totals 16 residues. The V end lost 4 bases, the J end lost 5 bases, and 21 bases lay between the germline ends. CDR1 and CDR2 from the germline V gene are SGHDT and YYEEEE. CDR3 bases: TGTGCCAGCAGCCAATACAATGCAGGGTCTCGGGAGACCCAGTACTTC. It specifies CASSQYNAGSRETQYF.

The chain recombines TRBV28 with TRBJ2-5, with no clear D. CDR3 length: 13 amino acids. V lost 6 bases and J lost 7, with 15 bases in between. CDR1 and CDR2 (germline): MDHEN, SYDVKM. In nucleotides, the CDR3 is TGTGCCAGCAGAAGACACGATGTGGGGACCCAGTACTTC. This encodes CASRRHDVGTQYF.

The rearrangement links TRBV28 to TRBJ1-2; 10 nucleotides line up with TRBD1. The germline gives CDR1 MDHEN, CDR2 SYDVKM. The CDR3 covers 15 residues. After removal of 1 base from V and 8 bases from J, the junction contained 7 bases not matched to a gene. DNA of the CDR3: TGTGCCAGCAGTTTATTAGGACAGGGGGTTTCGGGCTACACCTTC. It yields the protein CASSLLGQGVSGYTF.

The chain joins TRBV13 to TRBJ2-7, with D possibly being TRBD2 (5 bases). The CDR3 loop spans 13 amino acids. Germline CDR1 and CDR2: PRHDT and FYEKMQ (reference sequence). Trimming took off 0 bases at V and 5 bases at J, with 8 bases between the two ends. The CDR3: CASSLGASHEQYF. The CDR3 DNA follows: TGTGCCAGCAGCTTAGGGGCTAGCCACGAGCAGTACTTC.

This clone was picked up a small number of times. The rearrangement joins TRBV3-1 (or the pseudogene TRBV3-2) to TRBJ2-7; weak D call: TRBD2 (6 bases). V lost 0 bases to trimming and J lost 2 bases, with 11 bases between them. CDR3 length: 15 amino acids. Looked up from germline, CDR1 is LGHDT and CDR2 is YNNKEL (reference sequence). This CDR3 reads CASSQDPGGTYEQYF. CDR3 in DNA: TGTGCCAGCAGCCAAGATCCGGGCGGGACCTACGAGCAGTACTTC.

The chain is built from TRBV7-6 and TRBJ1-5; the D is unclear. Trimming removed 6 bases from V and 1 base from J, with 22 bases in between. The CDR3 is 18 amino acids. Germline V lookup: CDR1 SGHVS, CDR2 FNYEAQ. CDR3 in amino acids: CASRFDFVGGRSNQPQHF. DNA for the CDR3: TGTGCCAGCAGATTCGACTTCGTAGGAGGTAGAAGCAATCAGCCCCAGCATTTT.

This clone was seen a single time. The chain couples TRBV4-1 to TRBJ1-1, with D uncertain. Germline CDR1 MGHRA, CDR2 YSYEKL. CDR3 length equals 15 residues. Deletions cut 3 bases from V and 1 base from J, with 12 bases between. The CDR3 nucleotides read TGCGCCAGCAGCCAGGGAGAGCCCCAGAACACTGAAGCTTTCTTT. It is translated as CASSQGEPQNTEAFF.

The V and J genes are TRBV6-5 and TRBJ2-1, with TRBD2 identical over 12 bases. The CDR3 spans 15 residues. Looked up from germline, CDR1 is MNHEY and CDR2 is SVGAGI. V shed 6 bases, J shed 8 bases, and the junction held 8 bases outside the gene matches. The CDR3 DNA follows: TGTGCCAGCAGGCCGACTAGCGGGAGAACCCATGAGCAGTTCTTC. It codes for CASRPTSGRTHEQFF.

This rearrangement joins TRBV3-1 (or the pseudogene TRBV3-2) to TRBJ2-7; D ambiguous. CDR3 length: 12 amino acids. Trimming cost V 5 bases and J 7 bases, with 12 bases left between them. Germline V gene sequence: CDR1 LGHDT, CDR2 YNNKEL (reference sequence). The CDR3: CASSAPRSEQYF. The CDR3 nucleotides read TGTGCCAGCAGCGCGCCTCGGAGTGAGCAGTACTTC.

The chain couples TRBV18 to TRBJ2-7; 8 bases line up with TRBD2. This CDR3 has 13 amino acids. With 6 bases clipped from V and 5 bases from J, the junction kept 6 bases outside the gene matches. Germline CDR1 reads KGHSH; CDR2 reads LQKENI. This CDR3 is CASSSTSADEQYF. The CDR3 bases are TGTGCCAGCTCGTCGACTAGCGCGGACGAGCAGTACTTC.

The genes are TRBV9 and TRBJ2-3, with 9 bases identical to TRBD1. The trim removed 0 bases at V and 4 bases at J, leaving 3 bases unmatched. Germline V lookup: CDR1 SGDLS, CDR2 YYNGEE. The CDR3 contains 15 residues. The CDR3 nucleotides read TGTGCCAGCAGCGTAGCCGGGACAGGGCCAGATACGCAGTATTTT. Protein sequence: CASSVAGTGPDTQYF.

The CDR3 here is CATLAGPYNEQFF. The CDR3 coding sequence is TGTGCCACCTTAGCGGGACCATACAATGAGCAGTTCTTC. The J gene is TRBJ2-1, the V gene TRBV19, with 8 bases fitting TRBD2. The trim removed 10 bases at V and 4 bases at J, leaving 6 bases unmatched. This CDR3 is 13 amino acids long. Germline lookup yields CDR1 LNHDA and CDR2 SQIVND (reference sequence).

This clone is a singleton in its sample. The V gene is TRBV5-1, the J gene TRBJ2-1; TRBD2 is a possible D gene (5 bases). Germline CDR1 is SGHRS and CDR2 is YFSETQ. This CDR3 has 14 amino acids. Trimming cost V 5 bases and J 4 bases, with 13 bases left between them. CDR3 in amino acids: CASSLGGFYNEQFF. The CDR3 nucleotides are TGCGCCAGCAGTCTGGGCGGGTTTTACAATGAGCAGTTCTTC.

V usage is TRBV19 and J usage is TRBJ1-1; TRBD1 agrees at 9 bases. This CDR3 region has 16 residues. Losses at the gene ends were 7 bases for V and 1 base for J; bases not matched to a gene: 10. Germline V gives CDR1 LNHDA, CDR2 SQIVND (reference sequence). The CDR3 coding sequence is TGTGCCAGTAAGTTCGGGACAGGGTTACGGAACACTGAAGCTTTCTTT. It is translated as CASKFGTGLRNTEAFF.

The genes are TRBV4-3 and TRBJ2-1; D possibly corresponds to TRBD1 (6 bases). Deletions cut 4 bases from V and 7 bases from J, with 14 bases between. Per germline, CDR1 LGHNA and CDR2 YSLEER. The CDR3 has 14 amino acids. The CDR3 region is CASSPRTQGNEQFF. The CDR3 DNA follows: TGCGCCAGCAGCCCGCGGACTCAGGGGAATGAGCAGTTCTTC.

The J gene is TRBJ1-6, the V gene TRBV6-5; D unresolved. The CDR3 contains 14 residues. Germline V gene data show CDR1 as MNHEY and CDR2 as SVGAGI. Trimming removed 5 bases at V and 9 bases at J, with 14 bases between. This CDR3 reads CASSRELSVSPLHF. CDR3 in DNA: TGTGCCAGCAGTAGGGAGTTGAGTGTTTCACCCCTCCACTTT.

The J gene is TRBJ2-7, the V gene TRBV5-1, with TRBD2 matching over 12 bases. Germline loops: CDR1 SGHRS, CDR2 YFSETQ. The CDR3 totals 17 residues. After removal of 1 base from V and 7 bases from J, the junction contained 12 bases not matched to a gene. The CDR3 here is CASSLTSGRLTAGEQYF. The DNA of the CDR3 is TGCGCCAGCAGCTTGACTAGCGGGAGGCTAACCGCGGGGGAGCAGTACTTC.

This clone was seen a handful of times. The V gene is TRBV7-9, the J gene TRBJ2-5; D is uncertain. Germline V gene sequence: CDR1 SEHNR, CDR2 FQNEAQ (reference sequence). The CDR3 covers 13 residues. Trimming shortened V by 4 bases and J by 5 bases, and 11 bases separated the two germline ends. CDR3 coding DNA: TGTGCCAGCAGCTCCCCCCCTCCGGAGACCCAGTACTTC. Translation gives CASSSPPPETQYF.

The chain recombines TRBV2 with TRBJ2-5, with TRBD2 matching over 7 bases. CDR1 and CDR2 from the germline V gene are SNHLY and FYNNEI. The V and J ends lost 7 bases and 3 bases, in that order; junction bases with no gene match: 8. The length of the CDR3 is 14 residues. The CDR3 coding sequence is TGTGCCAGCACTCTGAGCGGGAAAAAAGAGACCCAGTACTTC. Protein: CASTLSGKKETQYF.